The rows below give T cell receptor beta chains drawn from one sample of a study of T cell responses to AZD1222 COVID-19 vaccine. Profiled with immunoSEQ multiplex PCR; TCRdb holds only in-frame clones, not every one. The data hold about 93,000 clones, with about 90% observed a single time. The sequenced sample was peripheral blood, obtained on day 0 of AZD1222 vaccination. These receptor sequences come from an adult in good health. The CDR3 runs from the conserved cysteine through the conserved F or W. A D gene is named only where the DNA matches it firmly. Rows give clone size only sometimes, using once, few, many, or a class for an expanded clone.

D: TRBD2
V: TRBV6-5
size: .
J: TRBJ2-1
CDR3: CASSREIGREQFF
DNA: TGTGCCAGCAGTCGAGAAATCGGGAGGGAGCAGTTCTTC

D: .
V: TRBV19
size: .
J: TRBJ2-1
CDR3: CASSRTGEQFF
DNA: TGTGCCAGTAGCAGAACAGGGGAGCAGTTCTTC

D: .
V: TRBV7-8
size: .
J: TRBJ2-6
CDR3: CASSSPGRRDTVFAGANVLTF
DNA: TGTGCCAGCAGTTCGCCCGGAAGGAGGGATACCGTTTTTGCTGGGGCCAACGTCCTGACTTTC

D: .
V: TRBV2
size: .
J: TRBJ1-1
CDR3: CASGAGTLNTEAFF
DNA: TGTGCCTCAGGGGCAGGGACCCTGAACACTGAAGCTTTCTTT

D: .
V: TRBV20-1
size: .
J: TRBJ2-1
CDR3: CSPRGLREQFF
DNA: TGCAGTCCTCGGGGGTTACGCGAGCAGTTCTTC

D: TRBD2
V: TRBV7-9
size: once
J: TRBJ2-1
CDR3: CASSLEVWGGPGNEQFF
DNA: TGTGCCAGCAGCTTAGAGGTCTGGGGAGGGCCCGGGAATGAGCAGTTCTTC

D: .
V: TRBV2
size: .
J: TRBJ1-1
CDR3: CASSWAGTEAFF
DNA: TGTGCCAGCAGCTGGGCGGGCACTGAAGCTTTCTTT

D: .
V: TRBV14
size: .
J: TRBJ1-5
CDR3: CASSQESGGKISNQPQHF
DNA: TGTGCCAGCAGCCAAGAATCGGGAGGCAAAATTAGCAATCAGCCCCAGCATTTT

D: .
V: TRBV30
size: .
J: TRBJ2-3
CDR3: CAWSVQTVATQYF
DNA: TGTGCCTGGAGTGTACAGACAGTTGCAACGCAGTATTTT

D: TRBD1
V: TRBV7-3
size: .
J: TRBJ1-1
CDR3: CASSPQGANTEAFF
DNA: TGTGCCAGCAGCCCACAGGGGGCGAACACTGAAGCTTTCTTT

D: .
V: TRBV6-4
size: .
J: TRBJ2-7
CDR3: CASRIGRNYEQYF
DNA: TGTGCCAGCAGAATAGGCAGAAACTACGAGCAGTACTTC

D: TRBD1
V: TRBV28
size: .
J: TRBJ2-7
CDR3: CASSLPTPGQGPYEQYF
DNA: TGTGCCAGCAGTTTACCCACTCCGGGACAGGGACCCTACGAGCAGTACTTC

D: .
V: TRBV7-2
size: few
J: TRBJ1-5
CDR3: CASSLKQAQPQHF
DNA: TGTGCCAGCAGCTTGAAACAGGCTCAGCCCCAGCATTTT

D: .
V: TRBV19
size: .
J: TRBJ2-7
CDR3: CASSLGGPGEQYF
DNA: TGTGCCAGTTCCCTCGGGGGCCCAGGCGAGCAGTACTTC

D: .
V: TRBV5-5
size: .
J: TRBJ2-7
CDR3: CASSLEGRFYEQYF
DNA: TGTGCCAGCAGCTTGGAGGGCAGGTTCTACGAGCAGTACTTC

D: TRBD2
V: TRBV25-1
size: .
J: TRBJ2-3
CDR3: CASSLPGLGTDTQYF
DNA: TGTGCCAGCAGTCTTCCGGGACTAGGGACAGATACGCAGTATTTT

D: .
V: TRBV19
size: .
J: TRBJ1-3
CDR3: CASSGTRGGNTIYF
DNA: TGTGCCTCATCGGGTACTCGGGGAGGAAACACCATATATTTT

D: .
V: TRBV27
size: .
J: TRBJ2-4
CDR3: CASRVGWGAKNIQYF
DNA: TGTGCCAGCAGAGTGGGATGGGGAGCCAAAAACATTCAGTACTTC

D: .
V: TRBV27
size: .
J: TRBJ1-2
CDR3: CASSPSDLPASDYTF
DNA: TGTGCCAGCAGTCCCTCGGACTTACCAGCGTCGGACTACACCTTC

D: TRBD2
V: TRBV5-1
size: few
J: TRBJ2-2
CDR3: CASSLGLAGANGELFF
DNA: TGCGCCAGCAGCTTGGGACTAGCGGGAGCGAACGGGGAGCTGTTTTTT

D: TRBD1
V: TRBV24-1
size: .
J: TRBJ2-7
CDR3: CATSASVGQGHVEQYF
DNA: TGTGCCACCAGTGCTTCGGTGGGACAGGGGCATGTTGAGCAGTACTTC

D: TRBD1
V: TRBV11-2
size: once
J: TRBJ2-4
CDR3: CASSPRTGDNRYKNIQYF
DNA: TGTGCCAGCAGCCCTCGGACAGGGGACAATCGATACAAAAACATTCAGTACTTC

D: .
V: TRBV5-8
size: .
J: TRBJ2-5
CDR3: CASSLVTVQETQYF
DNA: TGTGCCAGCAGCTTGGTGACCGTTCAAGAGACCCAGTACTTC

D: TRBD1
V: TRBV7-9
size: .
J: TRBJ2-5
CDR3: CASSPGGGAETQYF
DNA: TGTGCCAGCAGCCCAGGGGGCGGCGCAGAGACCCAGTACTTC

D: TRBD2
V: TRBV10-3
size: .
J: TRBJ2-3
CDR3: CAITEREECYTDTQYF
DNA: TGTGCCATCACTGAGCGGGAGGAATGTTACACAGATACGCAGTATTTT

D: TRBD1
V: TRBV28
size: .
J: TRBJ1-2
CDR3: CASSGQGLGGYTF
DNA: TGTGCCAGCAGTGGACAGGGGCTGGGTGGCTACACCTTC

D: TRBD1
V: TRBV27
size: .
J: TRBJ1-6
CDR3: CASSLSAGGNSPLHF
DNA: TGTGCCAGCAGTTTATCAGCAGGGGGTAATTCACCCCTCCACTTT

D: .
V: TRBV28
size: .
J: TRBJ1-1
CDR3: CASSPQTDTEAFF
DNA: TGTGCCAGCAGCCCCCAGACGGACACTGAAGCTTTCTTT

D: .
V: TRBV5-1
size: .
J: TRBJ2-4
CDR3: CASSLVGPRAKNIQYF
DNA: TGCGCCAGCAGCTTGGTCGGGCCTCGAGCCAAAAACATTCAGTACTTC

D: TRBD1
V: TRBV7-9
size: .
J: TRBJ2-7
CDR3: CASSRQGPSYEQYF
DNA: TGTGCCAGCAGCCGACAGGGACCCTCCTACGAGCAGTACTTC

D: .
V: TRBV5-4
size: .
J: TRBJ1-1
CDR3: CASNPPSGTEAFF
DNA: TGTGCCAGCAACCCGCCAAGTGGCACTGAAGCTTTCTTT

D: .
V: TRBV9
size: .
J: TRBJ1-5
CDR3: CASSRDSNQPQHF
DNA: TGTGCCAGCAGCAGGGATAGCAATCAGCCCCAGCATTTT

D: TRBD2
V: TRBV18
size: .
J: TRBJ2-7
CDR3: CASSPLSGSYEQYF
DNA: TGTGCCAGCTCACCCCTTAGCGGGAGCTACGAGCAGTACTTC

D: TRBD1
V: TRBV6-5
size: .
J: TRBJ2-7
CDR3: CASSYNSLGTGYEQYF
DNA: TGTGCCAGCAGTTACAACAGCCTTGGGACAGGCTACGAGCAGTACTTC

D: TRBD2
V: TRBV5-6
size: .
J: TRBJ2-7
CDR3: CASSLLAGGLYEQYF
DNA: TGTGCCAGCAGCTTGTTGGCGGGAGGGTTATACGAGCAGTACTTC

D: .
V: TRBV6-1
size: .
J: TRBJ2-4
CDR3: CASSEVLVMGAKNIQYF
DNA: TGTGCCAGCAGTGAAGTGTTGGTAATGGGAGCCAAAAACATTCAGTACTTC

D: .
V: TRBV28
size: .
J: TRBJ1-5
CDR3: CATQDVLNQPQHF
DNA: TGTGCCACTCAAGACGTCCTTAATCAGCCCCAGCATTTT

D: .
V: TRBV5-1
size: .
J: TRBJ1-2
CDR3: CASSLAAGEGYTF
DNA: TGCGCCAGCAGCTTGGCCGCAGGGGAAGGCTACACCTTC

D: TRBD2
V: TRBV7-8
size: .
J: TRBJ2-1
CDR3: CASSLLPLRGSGHGNEQFF
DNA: TGTGCCAGCAGCTTATTGCCACTACGCGGGAGCGGTCACGGAAATGAGCAGTTCTTC

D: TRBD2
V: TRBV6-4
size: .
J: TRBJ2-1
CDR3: CASSYATSGPYNEQFF
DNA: TGTGCCAGCAGTTACGCGACTAGCGGGCCCTACAATGAGCAGTTCTTC

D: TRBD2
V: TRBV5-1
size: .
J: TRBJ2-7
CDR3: CASSSSGGPYEQYF
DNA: TGCGCCAGCAGCTCTAGCGGGGGCCCCTACGAGCAGTACTTC

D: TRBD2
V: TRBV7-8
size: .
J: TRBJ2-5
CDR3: CASSLVAGGPVTQYF
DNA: TGTGCCAGCAGCTTAGTAGCGGGAGGGCCGGTGACCCAGTACTTC

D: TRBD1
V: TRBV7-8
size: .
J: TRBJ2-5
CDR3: CASSLDRGRRETQYF
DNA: TGTGCCAGCAGCTTGGACAGGGGTCGGAGAGAGACCCAGTACTTC

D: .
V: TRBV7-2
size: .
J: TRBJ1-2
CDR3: CASSYKPEGYTF
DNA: TGTGCCAGCAGCTACAAACCGGAGGGCTACACCTTC

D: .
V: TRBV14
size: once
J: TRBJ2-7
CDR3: CASSHRYEQYF
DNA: TGTGCCAGCAGCCACCGATACGAGCAGTACTTC

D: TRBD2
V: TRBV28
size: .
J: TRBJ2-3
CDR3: CASRPLTSGRGRDTQYF
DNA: TGTGCCAGCAGGCCCCTGACTAGCGGACGAGGAAGGGATACGCAGTATTTT

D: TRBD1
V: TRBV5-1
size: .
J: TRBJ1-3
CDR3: CASSSEGARGNTIYF
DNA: TGCGCCAGCAGCTCCGAGGGGGCGCGGGGAAACACCATATATTTT

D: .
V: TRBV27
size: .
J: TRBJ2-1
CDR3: CASSAFGGTGEQFF
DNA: TGTGCCAGCAGCGCATTTGGCGGAACGGGTGAGCAGTTCTTC

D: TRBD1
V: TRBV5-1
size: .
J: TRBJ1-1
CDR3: CASSPRILDRGQITEAFF
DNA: TGCGCCAGCAGCCCGAGGATATTGGATAGGGGACAGATCACTGAAGCTTTCTTT

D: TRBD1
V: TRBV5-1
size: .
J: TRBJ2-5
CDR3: CASSFQTGGIQETQYF
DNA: TGCGCCAGCAGCTTCCAGACAGGGGGCATTCAAGAGACCCAGTACTTC

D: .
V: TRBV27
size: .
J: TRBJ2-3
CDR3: CASSFLGPGGRRTDTQYF
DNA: TGTGCCAGCAGTTTCCTTGGGCCCGGGGGAAGGCGGACAGATACGCAGTATTTT

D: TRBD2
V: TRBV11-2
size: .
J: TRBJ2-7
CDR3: CASSLASGSLNSYEQYF
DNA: TGTGCCAGCAGCTTAGCCAGCGGGAGTCTCAATTCCTACGAGCAGTACTTC

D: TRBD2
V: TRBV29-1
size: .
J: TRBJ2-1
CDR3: CSAWSLAGVNNEQFF
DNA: TGCAGCGCCTGGTCACTAGCGGGAGTCAACAATGAGCAGTTCTTC

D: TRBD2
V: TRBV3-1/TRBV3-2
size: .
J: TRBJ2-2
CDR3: CASSHPSGSTGELFF
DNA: TGTGCCAGCAGCCACCCTAGCGGGAGTACCGGGGAGCTGTTTTTT